Listed below are T cell receptor beta chains from one sample, sequenced in a study of beta chain features in type 1 diabetes. Only in-frame clones appear in the TCRdb table, and some are missing; sequencing was by immunoSEQ multiplex PCR. The data show 100,000 to 150,000 clones, with 9% seen just once and 0.65% to 0.75% held by the top ten. The material sequenced was central memory CD4+ T cells from blood. The receptors derive from a man aged 25-40 years with type 1 diabetes. Each CDR3 is given with its conserved first and last residue. The D gene is left open where the match is weak. Not every row has a clone size; where given, it reads once, few, many or a size class.

V gene	J gene	D gene	clone size	CDR3 protein	CDR3 DNA
TRBV18	TRBJ2-5	NA	NA	CASSIRGNQETQYF	TGTGCCAGCTCGATACGGGGGAACCAAGAGACCCAGTACTTC
TRBV30	TRBJ1-1	NA	few	CAWRAMNTEAFF	TGTGCCTGGAGGGCCATGAACACTGAAGCTTTCTTT
TRBV11-2	TRBJ2-1	NA	few	CASSLSQAGSYNEQFF	TGTGCCAGCAGCCTAAGTCAAGCGGGCTCCTACAATGAGCAGTTCTTC
TRBV27	TRBJ2-2	NA	few	CASSLSMGLDTGELFF	TGTGCCAGCAGCCTTAGTATGGGTCTAGACACCGGGGAGCTGTTTTTT
TRBV7-8	TRBJ1-1	NA	NA	CASMTANTEAFF	TGTGCCAGCATGACAGCGAACACTGAAGCTTTCTTT
TRBV5-6	TRBJ2-3	NA	NA	CASSLQGALDTQYF	TGTGCCAGCAGCTTACAGGGAGCCTTAGATACGCAGTATTTT
TRBV4-1	TRBJ2-5	NA	NA	CASSQGRALQETQYF	TGCGCCAGCAGCCAAGGGAGAGCACTTCAAGAGACCCAGTACTTC
TRBV15	TRBJ1-2	NA	NA	CATSREGKRGGYTF	TGTGCCACCAGCAGAGAAGGCAAGCGGGGCGGCTACACCTTC
TRBV9	TRBJ1-1	NA	few	CASSRTVSSIAEAFF	TGTGCCAGCAGCCGGACAGTTTCGTCTATCGCTGAAGCTTTCTTT
TRBV5-4	TRBJ2-5	TRBD1	few	CASSLMAGGRETQYF	TGTGCCAGCAGCTTGATGGCAGGGGGACGAGAGACCCAGTACTTC
TRBV6-5	TRBJ2-3	TRBD1	NA	CASSSPGTGGTDTQYF	TGTGCCAGCAGTTCCCCCGGGACAGGGGGCACAGATACGCAGTATTTT
TRBV7-9	TRBJ1-4	NA	NA	CASSSSTNEKLFF	TGTGCCAGCAGCTCGAGCACTAATGAAAAACTGTTTTTT
TRBV5-4	TRBJ2-3	NA	NA	CASSDSSLSSQYF	TGTGCCAGCAGCGATTCTAGCTTGAGTTCGCAGTATTTT
TRBV5-1	TRBJ1-2	NA	NA	CASSREGVYGYTF	TGCGCCAGCAGTAGGGAGGGGGTGTATGGCTACACCTTC
TRBV6-1	TRBJ1-1	NA	few	CASSENLEREAFF	TGTGCCAGCAGTGAAAATTTAGAGCGTGAAGCTTTCTTT
TRBV5-1	TRBJ1-2	TRBD1	NA	CASRFTGGWGYTF	TGTGCCAGCAGATTTACAGGGGGCTGGGGCTACACCTTC
TRBV28	TRBJ2-3	TRBD2	NA	CASTSPNRGGARDTQYF	TGTGCCAGCACCTCCCCAAACCGCGGGGGGGCGAGAGATACGCAGTATTTT
TRBV29-1	TRBJ1-2	NA	few	CSALDWDYGYTF	TGCAGCGCCCTAGACTGGGACTATGGCTACACCTTC